The 15 T cell receptor beta chains below were found in one sample sequenced in a study of T cell responses to AZD1222 COVID-19 vaccine. Data came from immunoSEQ multiplex PCR; TCRdb stores just in-frame clones and leaves some out. The table records some 69,000 clones, roughly 80% of them present only once. Sequencing was performed on peripheral blood, taken 28 days after the second AZD1222 dose. These receptors all stem from an adult who received the AZD1222 COVID-19 vaccine.

This chain connects TRBV19 to TRBJ2-3; 10 nucleotides match TRBD1. The CDR3 has 13 amino acids. Trimming removed 8 bases from V and 6 bases from J; junction bases left unmatched: 5. Germline lookup yields CDR1 LNHDA and CDR2 SQIVND (reference sequence). In DNA form, the CDR3 reads TGTGCCAGTGGACAGGGGGTTGGCGATACGCAGTATTTT. Its translation: CASGQGVGDTQYF.

Here the CDR3 reads CASKAEFHEQFF. For the CDR3, the DNA is TGTGCCAGCAAGGCGGAGTTTCATGAGCAGTTCTTC. This chain connects TRBV2 to TRBJ2-1; D gene ambiguous. Trimming cost V 7 bases and J 8 bases, with 12 bases left between them. The CDR3 consists of 12 residues. Germline values: CDR1 SNHLY, CDR2 FYNNEI.

The rearrangement links TRBV25-1 to TRBJ1-4; D is unclear. V lost 0 bases and J lost 2, with 10 bases in between. This CDR3 is 16 amino acids long. CDR1 and CDR2 (germline): MGHDK, SYGVNS. This CDR3 is CASSEYPRTTNEKLFF. The CDR3, as DNA: TGTGCCAGCAGTGAATATCCCAGAACCACTAATGAAAAACTGTTTTTT.

CDR3 residues: CASSFATARRQYF. The DNA for the CDR3 is TGTGCCAGCAGTTTCGCGACCGCGAGAAGGCAGTACTTC. This rearrangement joins TRBV12-3 or TRBV12-4 to TRBJ2-7; D is ambiguous. This CDR3 comprises 13 residues. V gave up 3 bases and J gave up 9 bases, with 15 bases separating them.

The table lists this clone with a few counts. The chain couples TRBV5-1 to TRBJ1-4, with D uncertain. V was cut by 0 bases and J by 4 bases, with 7 bases left in between. This CDR3 is 14 amino acids long. Germline lookup yields CDR1 SGHRS and CDR2 YFSETQ. The CDR3 coding sequence is TGCGCCAGCAGCTTGGCAGCCTATAATGAAAAACTGTTTTTT. It translates to CASSLAAYNEKLFF.

The rearrangement uses TRBV30 and TRBJ1-1, with no clear D. The CDR3 contains 15 residues. CDR1 and CDR2 from the germline V gene are GTSNPN and SVGIG (reference sequence). Trimming cost V 3 bases and J 5 bases, with 19 bases left between them. CDR3 loop: CAWSAGPLSRTEAFF. The CDR3 coding sequence is TGTGCCTGGAGCGCCGGGCCTCTGTCCAGAACTGAAGCTTTCTTT.

The V and J genes are TRBV9 and TRBJ2-2; the D gene is possibly TRBD2 (6 bases). Germline-derived CDR1 and CDR2 are SGDLS and YYNGEE. Trimming took off 5 bases at V and 7 bases at J, with 21 bases between the two ends. The CDR3 is made up of 16 amino acids. CDR3 loop: CASSLAPKMGVGELFF. CDR3 bases: TGTGCCAGCAGTCTAGCGCCGAAAATGGGGGTCGGGGAGCTGTTTTTT.

In regard to this clone: At one boundary the junction diverges from the germline segment, which might be a read error. V and J are TRBV14 and TRBJ1-2; tentative D call: TRBD1 (5 bases). CDR3 length: 16 residues. Germline assignment: CDR1 SGHDN and CDR2 FVKESK. CDR3 nucleotide sequence: TGTGCCAGCAGTCAAGATCTGAGGGGCTTTGGCTATGGCTACACCTTC. This codes for CASSQDLRGFGYGYTF.

In its sample, this clone was seen once. This chain joins TRBV6-5 and TRBJ2-1; the D gene is possibly TRBD1 (6 bases). The V end was cut by 11 bases, the J end by 7 bases, with 18 bases between. Germline values: CDR1 MNHEY, CDR2 SVGAGI. There are 13 residues in the CDR3. The CDR3 spells CAGAQGRVNEQFF. In DNA form, the CDR3 reads TGTGCCGGCGCTCAGGGGCGCGTGAATGAGCAGTTCTTC.

The J gene is TRBJ1-3, the V gene TRBV5-1; D gene unclear. CDR3 length equals 16 residues. Trimming pared 2 bases from V and 6 bases from J, leaving 18 bases between. The germline gives CDR1 SGHRS, CDR2 YFSETQ. CDR3 sequence (DNA): TGCGCCAGCAGCTTTTCTTCCCCGGCCGAGGCAAACACCATATATTTT. It codes for CASSFSSPAEANTIYF.

This clone was seen a few times. The chain is built from TRBV9 and TRBJ1-1; 8 bases are shared with TRBD1. The CDR3 length is 13 residues. V gave up 2 bases and J gave up 7 bases; unmatched junction bases: 4. Germline V gene lookup returns CDR1 SGDLS and CDR2 YYNGEE. Written as DNA, the CDR3 is TGTGCCAGCAGCGTCAGGGGGCAGGATGAAGCTTTCTTT. It encodes CASSVRGQDEAFF.

The chain couples TRBV7-2 to TRBJ2-4, with D perhaps assigned TRBD1 or TRBD2 (5 bases each). Germline CDR1 reads SGHTA; CDR2 reads FQGNSA. Trimming pared 4 bases from V and 0 bases from J, leaving 13 bases between. CDR3 length equals 16 residues. CDR3 bases: TGTGCCAGCAGCTCCCCGGGGCATCTAGCCAAAAACATTCAGTACTTC. It yields the protein CASSSPGHLAKNIQYF.

The CDR3 loop is CASGQGLGDTQYF. The CDR3, as DNA: TGTGCCAGCGGACAGGGTTTGGGAGATACGCAGTATTTT. The V call is TRBV2, the J call TRBJ2-3; 8 bases are shared with TRBD1. V shed 8 bases, J shed 5 bases, and the junction held 6 bases outside the gene matches. CDR1 SNHLY and CDR2 FYNNEI come from the germline V gene. The CDR3 is 13 amino acids.

The chain links TRBV6-4 to TRBJ1-1, with 9 nucleotides matching TRBD1. In germline, CDR1 is MRHNA, CDR2 SNTAGT. The CDR3 has 16 amino acids. With 6 bases clipped from V and 1 base from J, the junction kept 9 bases outside the gene matches. The CDR3 here is CASRTQGQGGNTEAFF. As DNA, the CDR3 is TGTGCCAGCAGAACTCAGGGACAGGGAGGGAACACTGAAGCTTTCTTT.

This clone was counted once. An end of the junction differs from the germline gene, which may be a read error. The chain has TRBV3-1 (or the pseudogene TRBV3-2) and TRBJ1-4, with TRBD1 matching 11 bases. CDR1 and CDR2 (germline): LGHDT, YNNKEL (reference sequence). This CDR3 has 12 amino acids. The CDR3 spells CASKGTGGNALF. CDR3 nucleotides: TGTGCCAGCAAAGGGACAGGGGGGAACGCGCTTTTT.